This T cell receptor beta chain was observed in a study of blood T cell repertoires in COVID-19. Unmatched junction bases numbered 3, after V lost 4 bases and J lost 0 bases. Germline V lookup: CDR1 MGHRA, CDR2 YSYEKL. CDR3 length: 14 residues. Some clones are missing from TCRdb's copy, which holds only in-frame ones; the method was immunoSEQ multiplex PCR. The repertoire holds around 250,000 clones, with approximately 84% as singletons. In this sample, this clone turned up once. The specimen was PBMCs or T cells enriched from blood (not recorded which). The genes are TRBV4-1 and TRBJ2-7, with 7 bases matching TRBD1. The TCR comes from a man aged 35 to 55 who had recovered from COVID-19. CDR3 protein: CASSLGTVSYEQYF. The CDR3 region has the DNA TGCGCCAGCAGCCTCGGGACAGTCTCCTACGAGCAGTACTTC.